Below, 5 T cell receptor beta chains from the same sample are listed, as sequenced in a study of blood T cell repertoires in COVID-19. Repertoires were generated with immunoSEQ multiplex PCR, while TCRdb's copy carries only in-frame clones and drops some. Among 160,000 or so clones listed, around 84% were seen once. The sample consisted of peripheral blood. These receptors were obtained from a woman over 75 with acute or convalescent COVID-19.

The chain links TRBV27 to TRBJ2-5; 9 bases match TRBD2. Germline lookup yields CDR1 MNHEY and CDR2 SMNVEV (reference sequence). V was pared by 3 bases and J by 5 bases, with 7 bases of the junction left unmatched. The CDR3 contains 15 residues. The chain's CDR3 is CASSFSSGVRETQYF. The CDR3 coding sequence is TGTGCCAGCAGTTTCTCTAGCGGGGTAAGGGAGACCCAGTACTTC.

The V and J genes are TRBV19 and TRBJ1-5; 8 bases match TRBD1. Looked up from germline, CDR1 is LNHDA and CDR2 is SQIVND (reference sequence). This CDR3 spans 15 amino acids. V shed 0 bases, J shed 7 bases, and the junction held 5 bases outside the gene matches. Written as DNA, the CDR3 is TGTGCCAGTAGTATAGACGCAGGGGGCATGCAGCCCCAGCATTTT. Amino acid sequence: CASSIDAGGMQPQHF.

The chain combines TRBV5-6 with TRBJ1-6; a weak D match, TRBD1 (6 bases). Germline values: CDR1 SGHDT, CDR2 YYEEEE. The CDR3 sequence is 18 residues long. The V end lost 2 bases, the J end lost 1 base, and 16 bases lay between the germline ends. The CDR3 region has the DNA TGTGCCAGCAGCTTTTATTTAGGGGGAAGTTCCTATAATTCACCCCTCCACTTT. Translated, it gives CASSFYLGGSSYNSPLHF.

The chain links TRBV10-3 to TRBJ1-2; 8 bases are a match to TRBD1. The V gene end was trimmed by 3 bases and the J gene end by 5 bases; junction bases not matched to a gene: 5. Germline V gene lookup returns CDR1 ENHRY and CDR2 SYGVKD. CDR3 length: 14 amino acids. CDR3 region: CAISEQGGIYGYTF. DNA for the CDR3: TGTGCCATCAGTGAACAGGGGGGGATTTATGGCTACACCTTC.

The chain carries TRBV6-1 and TRBJ1-4, with D possibly TRBD1 on 6 matching bases. The germline CDR1 and CDR2 sequences are MNHNS and SASEGT. CDR3 length equals 16 residues. With 4 bases removed from V and 7 bases from J, the gap between germline ends came to 19 bases. The CDR3 is CASSGSTGIGGEKLFF. CDR3 coding DNA: TGTGCCAGCAGTGGATCGACAGGAATCGGTGGTGAAAAACTGTTTTTT.